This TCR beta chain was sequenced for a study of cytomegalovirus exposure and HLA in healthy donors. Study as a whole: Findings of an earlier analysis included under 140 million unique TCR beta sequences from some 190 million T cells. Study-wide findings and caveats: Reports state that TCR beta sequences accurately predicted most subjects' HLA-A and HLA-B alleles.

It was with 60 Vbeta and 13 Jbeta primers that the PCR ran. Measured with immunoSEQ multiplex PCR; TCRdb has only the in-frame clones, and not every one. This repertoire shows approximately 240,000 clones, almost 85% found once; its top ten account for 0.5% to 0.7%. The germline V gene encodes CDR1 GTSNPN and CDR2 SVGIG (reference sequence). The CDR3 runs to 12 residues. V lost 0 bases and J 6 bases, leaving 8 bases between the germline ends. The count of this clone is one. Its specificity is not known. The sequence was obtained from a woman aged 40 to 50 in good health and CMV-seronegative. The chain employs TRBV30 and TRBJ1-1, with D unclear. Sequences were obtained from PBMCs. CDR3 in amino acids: CAWSVAAAEAFF. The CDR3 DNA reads TGTGCCTGGAGTGTTGCGGCCGCTGAAGCTTTCTTT.